These 5 T cell receptor beta chains were all obtained from the same sample, sequenced in a study of blood T cell repertoires in COVID-19. The method was immunoSEQ multiplex PCR; TCRdb's version includes in-frame clones alone and lacks a portion of them. The sample contains more than 250,000 clones, more than 80% of which appear only once. Sequenced input: peripheral blood. The source is a man aged 18 to 29 who had recovered from COVID-19.

This chain links TRBV4-1 with TRBJ2-6; D not resolved. Trimming left V 4 bases short and J 0 bases short, with 7 bases between. This CDR3 has 15 amino acids. The germline gives CDR1 MGHRA, CDR2 YSYEKL. CDR3 amino acids: CASSPVPSGANVLTF. The CDR3 DNA sequence: TGCGCCAGCAGCCCGGTGCCCTCTGGGGCCAACGTCCTGACTTTC.

The rearrangement joins TRBV6-2 or TRBV6-3 to TRBJ2-1, with D perhaps TRBD2 (5 bases). The V gene's germline CDR1 is MNHEY and CDR2 SVGEGT. This CDR3 is 15 amino acids long. V was cut by 5 bases and J by 8 bases, with 19 bases left in between. The CDR3 region is CASSQPSLVPHEQFF. DNA for the CDR3: TGTGCCAGCAGTCAACCGTCACTAGTCCCCCATGAGCAGTTCTTC.

J is TRBJ1-5 and V is TRBV7-2, with a weak D call TRBD1 (6 bases). V lost 5 bases to trimming and J lost 6 bases, with 17 bases between them. CDR1 is SGHTA, CDR2 FQGNSA, per germline. CDR3 length: 15 amino acids. CDR3 sequence (DNA): TGTGCCAGCAGCACCAGTCAGGGGATCAGTCAGCCCCAGCATTTT. Translating gives CASSTSQGISQPQHF.

The gene calls are TRBV5-1 and TRBJ1-1, with D perhaps TRBD1 (6 bases). The CDR3 contains 15 residues. With 2 bases removed from V and 0 bases from J, the gap between germline ends came to 11 bases. Germline CDR1 SGHRS, CDR2 YFSETQ. CDR3 coding DNA: TGCGCCAGCAGCTTATCAGGGACAATGAACACTGAAGCTTTCTTT. Translated, it gives CASSLSGTMNTEAFF.

This chain joins TRBV9 and TRBJ2-6, with D possibly matching TRBD2 (5 bases). The germline V gene has CDR1 SGDLS and CDR2 YYNGEE. The CDR3 has 14 amino acids. Between the trimmed V and J ends, which lost 3 bases and 3 bases, there was a span of 7 bases. The chain's CDR3 is CASSGTLGANVLTF. CDR3 DNA: TGTGCCAGCAGCGGGACTCTTGGGGCCAACGTCCTGACTTTC.